This T cell receptor beta chain is from a study of Ad26.COV2.S vaccination and SARS-CoV-2 variants. Study-level background: Donor had been placed in the Ad26.COV2.S arm of the COV1001 trial.

Treatment in this sample: roughly 18 received Ad26.COV2.S at low or high dose, single or two shots; about five received placebo; per-sample allocation not given. Sampling occurred on day 63 after the first vaccine or placebo injection. There are 15 residues in the CDR3. Germline V CDR1 and CDR2: LGHNA, YSLEER. V was clipped by 2 bases and J by 10 bases, with 20 bases between them. Regarding the study as a whole: Placebo recipients showed lower spike-specific TCR breadth than vaccinees.

On this clone: As yet, its antigen is unknown.

TCRdb's table, derived via immunoSEQ multiplex PCR, lists solely in-frame clones and lacks some. Found here are 300,000 to 400,000 clones, approximately 87% of them singletons; the top ten hold 4.5% to 7%. The material sequenced was peripheral blood, taken in a trial of Ad26.COV2.S vaccine versus placebo. The TCR comes from a person between 18 and 59 years old who received the Ad26.COV2.S COVID-19 vaccine or a placebo. V gene TRBV4-3 combines with J gene TRBJ1-1, with D possibly matching TRBD1 (6 bases). The CDR3 DNA reads TGCGCCAGCAGCCAAACCGGGACACACGTACTGAGAGCTTTCTTT. Amino acid sequence: CASSQTGTHVLRAFF.